The source of this TCR beta chain is a study of cytomegalovirus exposure and HLA in healthy donors. Each donor was healthy, and each was a bone marrow donor. Vbeta (60) and Jbeta (13) primers were used in the PCR. Measured with immunoSEQ multiplex PCR; TCRdb has only the in-frame clones, and not every one. The sample shows roughly 98,000 clones, roughly 74% of them seen only once. The CDR3 has 15 residues. The germline V and J ends were trimmed by 4 bases and 2 bases, with 14 bases remaining between them. CDR1 SGHTA and CDR2 FQGNSA come from the germline V gene. Study-wide findings and caveats: The authors reported that TCR beta sequences could predict HLA-A and HLA-B alleles. These predictions were accurate for most subjects in the first cohort.

A remark on this clone: Its antigen is still unknown.

What was sequenced was PBMCs. The V gene is TRBV7-2, the J gene TRBJ1-1, with D unclear. This TCR derives from a female donor in good health and CMV-seropositive. CDR3 sequence reads: CASSSTRQLNTEAFF. The CDR3 DNA follows: TGTGCCAGCAGCTCCACCAGGCAGTTAAACACTGAAGCTTTCTTT.